The 30 T cell receptor beta chains given below trace back to one sample, sequenced in a study of blood T cell repertoires in COVID-19. The protocol was immunoSEQ multiplex PCR, while the TCRdb copy is restricted to in-frame clones and leaves out a portion. The data hold about 200,000 clones, with around 86% observed a single time. Sequenced: PBMCs or T cells enriched from blood (not recorded which). These receptor sequences come from a middle-aged woman in a cohort exposed to, infected with or recovered from COVID-19 (not recorded which).

J is TRBJ2-1 and V is TRBV10-2; 9 nucleotides line up with TRBD2. Per germline, CDR1 WSHSY and CDR2 SAAADI. V lost 8 bases to trimming and J lost 7 bases; unmatched junction nucleotides: 12. The CDR3 is 15 amino acids. CDR3 in amino acids: CASYGTSWTRNEQFF. In DNA, the CDR3 is TGCGCCAGCTACGGGACTAGCTGGACTCGGAATGAGCAGTTCTTC.

V and J are TRBV13 and TRBJ2-7, with 7 bases that match TRBD2. Germline V CDR1 and CDR2: PRHDT, FYEKMQ (reference sequence). The trim removed 0 bases at V and 6 bases at J, leaving 11 bases unmatched. The CDR3 has 16 amino acids. The CDR3 spells CASSLGLSWGGAEQYF. The CDR3 DNA reads TGTGCCAGCAGCTTAGGCCTAAGTTGGGGAGGGGCCGAGCAGTACTTC.

This clone was picked up one time. The chain employs TRBV19 and TRBJ2-1; D is perhaps TRBD2 (6 bases). Germline V gene data show CDR1 as LNHDA and CDR2 as SQIVND (reference sequence). Trimming shortened V by 3 bases and J by 9 bases, and 6 bases separated the two germline ends. CDR3 length: 11 residues. Here the CDR3 reads CASSISGEQFF. The CDR3 DNA follows: TGTGCCAGTAGTATTAGCGGTGAGCAGTTCTTC. Full variable domain (remainder filled in from reference TRBV19 and TRBJ2-1): DGGITQSPKYLFRKEGQNVTLSCEQNLNHDAMYWYRQDPGQGLRLIYYSQIVNDFQKGDIAEGYSVSREKKESFPLTVTSAQKNPTAFYLCASSISGEQFFGPGTRLTVL.

The chain couples TRBV30 to TRBJ2-5; D possibly corresponds to TRBD1 (5 bases). The V end lost 3 bases, the J end lost 1 base, and 6 bases lay between the germline ends. Germline V CDR1 and CDR2: GTSNPN, SVGIG (reference sequence). This CDR3 contains 12 residues. The CDR3 sequence: CAWRQVQETQYF. CDR3 bases: TGTGCCTGGAGACAGGTCCAAGAGACCCAGTACTTC.

The V gene is TRBV4-3, the J gene TRBJ1-2, with D unclear. Germline V lookup: CDR1 LGHNA, CDR2 YSLEER. The V gene lost 1 base and the J gene lost 3 bases, with 12 bases spanning the gap. CDR3 size: 15 residues. The CDR3 bases are TGCGCCAGCAGCCAAGGAAGAGAGGATCACTATGGCTACACCTTC. The encoded protein is CASSQGREDHYGYTF.

This clone was seen a few times. The V call is TRBV19, the J call TRBJ2-1; TRBD1 matches 7 bases. Germline V CDR1 and CDR2: LNHDA, SQIVND (reference sequence). The CDR3 extends over 13 amino acids. V dropped 3 bases and J dropped 9; count of bases not matched to a gene: 5. In DNA form, the CDR3 reads TGTGCCAGTAGTATGTTAGGGGGCGTTGAGCAGTTCTTC. This codes for CASSMLGGVEQFF.

The chain joins TRBV14 to TRBJ2-1; 9 bases match TRBD2. Germline loops: CDR1 SGHDN, CDR2 FVKESK. Unmatched junction bases numbered 0, after V lost 6 bases and J lost 3 bases. The CDR3 has 13 residues. CDR3 protein: CASRAGGYNEQFF. The CDR3, as DNA: TGTGCCAGCAGAGCGGGGGGCTACAATGAGCAGTTCTTC.

This clone was observed once. J is TRBJ2-7 and V is TRBV3-1 (or the pseudogene TRBV3-2); TRBD1 matches at 8 bases. V trimming: 3 bases; J trimming: 2 bases; junction bases outside the gene matches: 6. The CDR3 extends over 15 amino acids. The germline gives CDR1 LGHDT, CDR2 YNNKEL (reference sequence). DNA for the CDR3: TGTGCCAGCAGCCACACAGGGGGTGCTGCCTACGAGCAGTACTTC. It translates to CASSHTGGAAYEQYF.

This rearrangement joins TRBV19 to TRBJ2-6; D possibly corresponds to TRBD2 (6 bases). Germline loops: CDR1 LNHDA, CDR2 SQIVND (reference sequence). The V gene lost 1 base and the J gene lost 1 base, with 8 bases spanning the gap. The CDR3 spans 16 residues. CDR3 DNA sequence: TGTGCCAGTAGTATAGCCCGGGGGTCTGGGGCCAACGTCCTGACTTTC. Encoded protein: CASSIARGSGANVLTF.

The chain employs TRBV24-1 and TRBJ2-7, with D hard to call. This CDR3 is 11 amino acids long. V lost 4 bases, J lost 3 bases, and 3 bases lay in between. The V gene's germline CDR1 is KGHDR and CDR2 SFDVKD. CDR3 sequence reads: CATSDVYEQYF. CDR3 in DNA: TGTGCCACCAGTGACGTCTACGAGCAGTACTTC.

The rearrangement uses TRBV7-9 and TRBJ1-3; D possibly corresponds to TRBD1 (5 bases). Trimming took off 3 bases at V and 7 bases at J, with 19 bases between the two ends. From germline, CDR1 is SEHNR and CDR2 FQNEAQ (reference sequence). The CDR3 loop spans 16 amino acids. DNA for the CDR3: TGTGCCAGCAGCTTTAGTACCGGGGGACCCAGGAACACCATATATTTT. Its protein product is CASSFSTGGPRNTIYF.

This clone was picked up one time. The rearrangement uses TRBV6-5 and TRBJ1-1; the D gene is possibly TRBD1 (5 bases). Trimming took off 4 bases at V and 1 base at J, with 7 bases between the two ends. CDR1 and CDR2 from the germline V gene are MNHEY and SVGAGI. CDR3 size: 13 residues. The CDR3 DNA follows: TGTGCCAGCAGTTCTGGGGCGAACACTGAAGCTTTCTTT. It codes for CASSSGANTEAFF.

The rearrangement joins TRBV27 to TRBJ1-1; 7 bases match TRBD1. V lost 3 bases and J lost 2; bases outside the gene matches: 3. The CDR3 sequence is 14 residues long. Per germline, CDR1 MNHEY and CDR2 SMNVEV (reference sequence). CDR3 region: CASSFGTANTEAFF. The CDR3 region has the DNA TGTGCCAGCAGTTTTGGGACAGCCAACACTGAAGCTTTCTTT.

This chain links TRBV11-2 with TRBJ1-1; the D is unclear. Trimming removed 4 bases from V and 1 base from J, with 4 bases in between. Germline CDR1 and CDR2: SGHAT and FQNNGV. CDR3 length equals 12 residues. The CDR3 protein is CASSWPNTEAFF. In DNA form, the CDR3 reads TGTGCCAGCAGCTGGCCGAACACTGAAGCTTTCTTT.

The chain uses TRBV5-6 and TRBJ1-1; the D is unclear. CDR1 is SGHDT and CDR2 is YYEEEE in the germline V gene. The ends were cut back, 2 bases at V and 2 bases at J, with 10 bases in the middle. The CDR3 covers 14 residues. The CDR3 protein is CASSFPGVNTEAFF. Here the CDR3 DNA reads TGTGCCAGCAGCTTCCCCGGGGTTAACACTGAAGCTTTCTTT.

The chain is built from TRBV19 and TRBJ1-1; D is possibly TRBD1 (5 bases). The length of the CDR3 is 14 residues. Per the germline V gene, CDR1 is LNHDA and CDR2 is SQIVND (reference sequence). Trimming pared 1 base from V and 1 base from J, leaving 7 bases between. The CDR3 loop is CASSIVGRNTEAFF. The CDR3, as DNA: TGTGCCAGTAGTATAGTGGGGCGGAACACTGAAGCTTTCTTT.

The chain links TRBV29-1 to TRBJ2-2; 9 bases agree with TRBD1. V was pared by 0 bases and J by 5 bases, with 4 bases of the junction left unmatched. The CDR3 contains 15 residues. Germline-derived CDR1 and CDR2 are SQVTM and ANQGSEA. Here the CDR3 reads CSVEDLGQGTGELFF. The CDR3 coding sequence is TGCAGCGTTGAAGATTTAGGACAGGGGACCGGGGAGCTGTTTTTT.

The chain is built from TRBV7-6 and TRBJ2-2, with 8 bases matching TRBD2. CDR1 is SGHVS, CDR2 FNYEAQ, per germline. Trimming at V came to 0 bases and at J to 1 base, leaving 1 base not matched to a gene. The CDR3 covers 16 residues. The CDR3 spells CASSLALAGNTGELFF. CDR3 DNA: TGTGCCAGCAGCTTAGCCCTAGCGGGGAACACCGGGGAGCTGTTTTTT.

The chain uses TRBV2 and TRBJ1-3; TRBD1 might be the D (6 bases). V was cut by 6 bases and J by 0 bases, with 15 bases left in between. CDR3 length equals 16 residues. Looked up from germline, CDR1 is SNHLY and CDR2 is FYNNEI. The CDR3 spells CASRNGNRDSGNTIYF. Here the CDR3 DNA reads TGTGCCAGCAGGAATGGTAACAGGGACTCTGGAAACACCATATATTTT.

This clone was counted a few times. The chain couples TRBV7-9 to TRBJ1-5; 8 bases are a match to TRBD1. V lost 3 bases and J lost 5; bases outside the gene matches: 6. The germline V gene has CDR1 SEHNR and CDR2 FQNEAQ (reference sequence). The CDR3 contains 15 residues. CDR3 in amino acids: CASSFGQGIDQPQHF. The CDR3 nucleotides are TGTGCCAGCAGCTTCGGACAGGGTATCGATCAGCCCCAGCATTTT.

The J gene is TRBJ2-5, the V gene TRBV18, with D unclear. The V end was cut by 1 base, the J end by 1 base, with 10 bases between. CDR3 length equals 15 residues. Germline V lookup: CDR1 KGHSH, CDR2 LQKENI. CDR3 in DNA: TGTGCCAGCTCACCACGAGACTCCCTCCAAGAGACCCAGTACTTC. Its translation: CASSPRDSLQETQYF.

This chain uses TRBV5-1 with TRBJ2-3, with 8 positions matching TRBD2. The ends lost 5 bases at V and 2 bases at J; junction bases unmatched: 1. The germline V gene has CDR1 SGHRS and CDR2 YFSETQ. The CDR3 runs 13 residues. The chain's CDR3 is CASRAGDTDTQYF. In nucleotides, the CDR3 is TGCGCCAGCAGAGCGGGGGACACAGATACGCAGTATTTT.

This chain joins TRBV14 and TRBJ2-2; D uncertain. Trimming removed 1 base from V and 1 base from J, with 4 bases in between. Per the germline V gene, CDR1 is SGHDN and CDR2 is FVKESK. This CDR3 region has 14 residues. The CDR3 DNA reads TGTGCCAGCAGCCAAGTCTGGAACACCGGGGAGCTGTTTTTT. Protein sequence: CASSQVWNTGELFF.

This chain links TRBV11-2 with TRBJ2-7, with TRBD2 matching 9 bases. J was trimmed by 5 bases and V by 5 bases; bases with no gene match: 13. There are 16 residues in the CDR3. Germline V gene data show CDR1 as SGHAT and CDR2 as FQNNGV. The CDR3 DNA reads TGTGCCAGCAGCCGCTCGCCTTATAGCGGGAGTAACGAGCAGTACTTC. This sequence encodes CASSRSPYSGSNEQYF.

The chain recombines TRBV27 with TRBJ2-1, with D maybe TRBD1 (5 bases). V gave up 2 bases and J gave up 8 bases, with 16 bases separating them. The length of the CDR3 is 15 residues. The V gene's germline CDR1 is MNHEY and CDR2 SMNVEV (reference sequence). The DNA for the CDR3 is TGTGCCAGCAGTTTACAAGGGGTGGGTATTTATGAGCAGTTCTTC. Protein product: CASSLQGVGIYEQFF.

The J gene is TRBJ2-3, the V gene TRBV11-3, with 7 nucleotides matching TRBD2. The length of the CDR3 is 16 residues. In germline, CDR1 is SGHNT, CDR2 YENEEA. With V trimmed by 3 bases and J by 0 bases, 6 bases remained unmatched. This chain's CDR3 is CASSFLSGVSTDTQYF. As DNA, the CDR3 is TGTGCCAGCAGCTTTTTAAGCGGGGTTAGCACAGATACGCAGTATTTT.

This chain connects TRBV11-3 to TRBJ2-3, with 7 bases lining up with TRBD1. The CDR3 contains 13 residues. The V segment lost 3 bases and the J segment 3 bases; nucleotides outside the gene matches: 0. Germline lookup yields CDR1 SGHNT and CDR2 YENEEA. CDR3 nucleotides: TGTGCCAGCAGCTTCAGGGGGACAGATACGCAGTATTTT. Translated, it gives CASSFRGTDTQYF. Full variable domain (remainder filled in from reference TRBV11-3 and TRBJ2-3): EAGVVQSPRYKIIEKKQPVAFWCNPISGHNTLYWYLQNLGQGPELLIRYENEEAVDDSQLPKDRFSAERLKGVDSTLKIQPAELGDSAVYLCASSFRGTDTQYFGPGTRLTVL.

The chain is built from TRBV6-4 and TRBJ2-7; TRBD1 might be the D (6 bases). CDR3 length: 14 residues. Germline values: CDR1 MRHNA, CDR2 SNTAGT. Trimming shortened V by 3 bases and J by 0 bases, and 9 bases separated the two germline ends. The CDR3 region has the DNA TGTGCCAGCAGTGAGGGGGACAACTCCTACGAGCAGTACTTC. The encoded protein is CASSEGDNSYEQYF.

The rearrangement joins TRBV29-1 to TRBJ2-3; 9 nucleotides align to TRBD1. The CDR3 totals 14 residues. Per the germline V gene, CDR1 is SQVTM and CDR2 is ANQGSEA. Trimming cost V 1 base and J 4 bases; bases outside gene matches: 3. The DNA of the CDR3 is TGCAGCGTTGAAGGGGACAGGGAGTCAGATACGCAGTATTTT. This sequence encodes CSVEGDRESDTQYF.

The chain uses TRBV12-5 and TRBJ2-3; perhaps TRBD2 as D (5 bases). The CDR3 runs to 14 residues. Germline CDR1 LGHNT, CDR2 FRNRAP. Trimming took off 3 bases at V and 3 bases at J, with 10 bases between the two ends. The CDR3 bases are TGTGCTAGTGGTTTTGGAGGTTGGACAGATACGCAGTATTTT. This codes for CASGFGGWTDTQYF. The complete variable domain, with remaining parts taken from reference TRBV12-5 and TRBJ2-3, reads DARVTQTPRHKVTEMGQEVTMRCQPILGHNTVFWYRQTMMQGLELLAYFRNRAPLDDSGMPKDRFSAEMPDATLATLKIQPSEPRDSAVYFCASGFGGWTDTQYFGPGTRLTVL.